These 24 T cell receptor beta chains originate from one sample sequenced in a study of blood T cell repertoires in COVID-19. Here immunoSEQ multiplex PCR was the method, and the copy in TCRdb shows in-frame clones only, minus some. The sample gives under 150,000 clones, roughly four fifths of which show up once; under 20% is in the top ten. The sample consisted of PBMCs or T cells enriched from blood (not recorded which). These TCRs come from a man younger than 40 who had recovered from COVID-19.

For the CDR3, the DNA is TGTGCCACCAGACGGACTAGCGGGAGAGGGTCCTACAATGAGCAGTTCTTC. Translated, it gives CATRRTSGRGSYNEQFF. The chain is built from TRBV24-1 and TRBJ2-1, with 13 bases that match TRBD2. The length of the CDR3 is 17 residues. Germline CDR1 is KGHDR and CDR2 is SFDVKD. Germline trimming cut 7 bases from V and 1 base from J; bases unmatched to any gene: 6.

The chain has TRBV10-3 and TRBJ1-5; D uncertain. The CDR3 spans 12 residues. Trimming took 4 bases from V and 2 from J, leaving 3 bases between them. CDR1 and CDR2 (germline): ENHRY, SYGVKD. The CDR3 region is CAISAGNQPQHF. CDR3 nucleotides: TGTGCCATCAGTGCCGGCAATCAGCCCCAGCATTTT.

This chain links TRBV6-2 or TRBV6-3 with TRBJ2-1; 13 bases align to TRBD2. Germline-derived CDR1 and CDR2 are MNHEY and SVGEGT. The CDR3 has 17 amino acids. J gave up 7 bases and V 5 bases, and 11 bases lay outside the gene matches. CDR3 sequence reads: CASSHRLAGGPWNEQFF. CDR3 in DNA: TGTGCCAGCAGTCACAGACTAGCGGGGGGCCCCTGGAATGAGCAGTTCTTC.

The chain's CDR3 is CASSRSRGNYGYTF. The CDR3 DNA is TGTGCCAGCAGCCGATCTAGGGGGAACTATGGCTACACCTTC. This chain links TRBV5-6 with TRBJ1-2; a possible D gene is TRBD1 (6 bases). The CDR3 loop spans 14 amino acids. The ends were cut back, 4 bases at V and 2 bases at J, with 12 bases in the middle. Germline V gene sequence: CDR1 SGHDT, CDR2 YYEEEE.

J is TRBJ1-1 and V is TRBV29-1, with D tentatively TRBD1 (6 bases). There are 13 residues in the CDR3. Germline lookup yields CDR1 SQVTM and CDR2 ANQGSEA. Trimming pared 3 bases from V and 1 base from J, leaving 9 bases between. This chain's CDR3 is CSVDQGWNTEAFF. Written as DNA, the CDR3 is TGCAGCGTTGACCAGGGGTGGAACACTGAAGCTTTCTTT.

This clone was detected only once. The rearrangement uses TRBV4-1 and TRBJ1-1; maybe TRBD1 (6 bases). Trimming left V 1 base short and J 1 base short, with 10 bases between. The CDR3 is 15 residues long. Germline V gene sequence: CDR1 MGHRA, CDR2 YSYEKL. CDR3 coding DNA: TGCGCCAGCAGCCAAGTCGAGACAGGGAACACTGAAGCTTTCTTT. Residues: CASSQVETGNTEAFF.

The chain carries TRBV28 and TRBJ1-1; D is perhaps TRBD1 (5 bases). Trimming cost V 6 bases and J 3 bases, with 14 bases left between them. CDR3 length: 14 residues. Germline V CDR1 and CDR2: MDHEN, SYDVKM. CDR3 bases: TGTGCCAGCAGATCCTCCTGGGGGGACACTGAAGCTTTCTTT. Encoded protein: CASRSSWGDTEAFF.

This sequence joins TRBV5-1 and TRBJ2-1, with a tentative D call TRBD2 (5 bases). The CDR3 has 15 residues. Germline V gene lookup returns CDR1 SGHRS and CDR2 YFSETQ. V dropped 5 bases and J dropped 2 bases, with 14 bases sitting between them. The CDR3 DNA reads as TGCGCCAGCAGACCAAGCGGAGACCCCTACAATGAGCAGTTCTTC. Translating it yields CASRPSGDPYNEQFF. The full variable domain, rest sourced from reference TRBV5-1 and TRBJ2-1, is KAGVTQTPRYLIKTRGQQVTLSCSPISGHRSVSWYQQTPGQGLQFLFEYFSETQRNKGNFPGRFSGRQFSNSRSEMNVSTLELGDSALYLCASRPSGDPYNEQFFGPGTRLTVL.

The chain recombines TRBV12-3 or TRBV12-4 with TRBJ2-3; TRBD1 is a possible D gene (5 bases). CDR3 length: 13 amino acids. V was clipped by 1 base and J by 14 bases, with 16 bases between them. DNA of the CDR3: TGTGCCAGCAGTTTAGTGGGGCTAGAACGGTCGTATTTT. Encoded protein: CASSLVGLERSYF.

This clone has only one observation. The chain combines TRBV6-6 with TRBJ2-5; D is possibly TRBD2 (6 bases). Germline V gene sequence: CDR1 MNHNY, CDR2 SVGAGI (reference sequence). Trimming took off 6 bases at V and 3 bases at J, with 14 bases between the two ends. This CDR3 spans 14 amino acids. CDR3 coding DNA: TGTGCCAGCAGGCCCCGGGACTCCGAAGAGACCCAGTACTTC. Translation gives CASRPRDSEETQYF.

J is TRBJ2-3 and V is TRBV5-1; TRBD2 agrees at 12 bases. J gave up 6 bases and V 0 bases, and 14 bases lay outside the gene matches. The germline V gene has CDR1 SGHRS and CDR2 YFSETQ. The CDR3 sequence is 19 residues long. CDR3: CASSLAFNGGLAGSDTQYF. In DNA form, the CDR3 reads TGCGCCAGCAGCTTGGCCTTCAATGGAGGACTAGCGGGGTCTGATACGCAGTATTTT.

In its sample, this clone was seen a few times. The V call is TRBV7-7, the J call TRBJ2-1, with TRBD2 matching over 8 bases. CDR3 length: 17 amino acids. J gave up 5 bases and V 5 bases, and 14 bases lay outside the gene matches. Germline CDR1 reads SSHAT; CDR2 reads FNYEAQ (reference sequence). For the CDR3, the DNA is TGTGCCAGCAGCCCGCTAACGGGAGGGCTACCCAACAATGAGCAGTTCTTC. Translating gives CASSPLTGGLPNNEQFF. Full variable domain (remainder filled in from reference TRBV7-7 and TRBJ2-1): GAGVSQSPRYKVTKRGQDVTLRCDPISSHATLYWYQQALGQGPEFLTYFNYEAQPDKSGLPSDRFSAERPEGSISTLTIQRTEQRDSAMYRCASSPLTGGLPNNEQFFGPGTRLTVL.

This chain joins TRBV19 and TRBJ2-2, with D perhaps TRBD1 (6 bases). CDR1 and CDR2 (germline): LNHDA, SQIVND (reference sequence). The CDR3 sequence is 15 residues long. V lost 4 bases and J lost 0, with 9 bases in between. The CDR3 region has the DNA TGTGCCAGTAGTACAGGGGTAGCGAACACCGGGGAGCTGTTTTTT. This gives the protein CASSTGVANTGELFF.

The V gene is TRBV11-2, the J gene TRBJ2-5; TRBD2 agrees at 14 bases. Trimming removed 4 bases from V and 5 bases from J; junction bases left unmatched: 3. Germline CDR1 reads SGHAT; CDR2 reads FQNNGV. The CDR3 runs to 15 residues. CDR3 coding DNA: TGTGCCAGCAGCTCGGGACTAGCGGGAGCTGAGACCCAGTACTTC. It encodes CASSSGLAGAETQYF.

The chain joins TRBV7-2 to TRBJ1-4, with D unresolved. V was clipped by 4 bases and J by 5 bases, with 17 bases between them. Germline CDR1 is SGHTA and CDR2 is FQGNSA. This CDR3 is built from 16 residues. CDR3 nucleotide sequence: TGTGCCAGCAGCTGGTCAGTTTCGAGGTCAAATGAAAAACTGTTTTTT. Translating gives CASSWSVSRSNEKLFF.

The V call is TRBV19, the J call TRBJ2-5; 9 bases are a match to TRBD2. V dropped 3 bases and J dropped 2; count of bases not matched to a gene: 7. This CDR3 comprises 16 residues. CDR1 LNHDA and CDR2 SQIVND come from the germline V gene (reference sequence). Here the CDR3 reads CASSITGTSSQETQYF. As DNA, the CDR3 is TGTGCCAGTAGTATCACCGGGACTAGCTCACAAGAGACCCAGTACTTC.

CDR3 in amino acids: CASSTTAGTGAQFWRQPQHF. The CDR3 nucleotides are TGTGCCAGTAGTACAACCGCCGGGACAGGGGCCCAATTTTGGAGGCAGCCCCAGCATTTT. This chain connects TRBV19 to TRBJ1-5; TRBD1 matches 10 bases. Germline CDR1 and CDR2: LNHDA and SQIVND (reference sequence). The CDR3 has 20 residues. The V segment lost 4 bases and the J segment 7 bases; nucleotides outside the gene matches: 22.

In DNA form, the CDR3 reads TGTGCCAGCAGCTTCACAGGCGAGACTGAAGCTTTCTTT. It is translated as CASSFTGETEAFF. The chain recombines TRBV5-5 with TRBJ1-1, with D possibly matching TRBD1 (5 bases). V gave up 2 bases and J gave up 5 bases, with 10 bases separating them. The CDR3 has 13 residues. Germline loops: CDR1 SGHKS, CDR2 YYEKEE (reference sequence).

The rearrangement links TRBV14 to TRBJ1-4; D remains unclear. From germline, CDR1 is SGHDN and CDR2 FVKESK. V was pared by 0 bases and J by 7 bases, with 12 bases between. The length of the CDR3 is 15 residues. The CDR3 DNA reads as TGTGCCAGCAGCCAAGAGGTGACATTCGGTGAAAAACTGTTTTTT. Protein product: CASSQEVTFGEKLFF.

V usage is TRBV5-4 and J usage is TRBJ1-1; 12 nucleotides line up with TRBD1. The CDR3 contains 16 residues. The junction had 5 bases not matched to a gene; V was cut back by 0 bases and J by 5 bases. The germline V gene encodes CDR1 SGHNT and CDR2 YYREEE (reference sequence). The CDR3, as DNA: TGTGCCAGCAGCTTGGGGGGGACAGGGGGCCGGACTGAAGCTTTCTTT. Translating gives CASSLGGTGGRTEAFF.

This clone was detected only once. The V and J genes are TRBV4-1 and TRBJ2-3; TRBD2 agrees at 9 bases. The CDR3 has 19 residues. The V gene end was trimmed by 3 bases and the J gene end by 2 bases; junction bases not matched to a gene: 15. Germline CDR1 reads MGHRA; CDR2 reads YSYEKL. CDR3 region: CASSQTSGLKRKNTDTQYF. The CDR3 coding sequence is TGCGCCAGCAGCCAGACTAGCGGACTCAAAAGAAAAAACACAGATACGCAGTATTTT.

The chain is built from TRBV6-5 and TRBJ1-2; D perhaps matches TRBD1 (6 bases). V lost 6 bases and J lost 7, with 18 bases in between. The CDR3 contains 14 residues. CDR1 MNHEY and CDR2 SVGAGI come from the germline V gene. CDR3 DNA: TGTGCCAGCAGCCCCCCCGGGCAGGGGCCTGGCTACACCTTC. This encodes CASSPPGQGPGYTF.

This CDR3 is CASSQPGGGNTEAFF. DNA for the CDR3: TGCGCCAGCAGCCAACCTGGGGGCGGGAACACTGAAGCTTTCTTT. This sequence joins TRBV5-1 and TRBJ1-1, with D tentatively TRBD1 (6 bases). CDR3 length equals 15 residues. CDR1 is SGHRS, CDR2 YFSETQ, per germline. V lost 4 bases to trimming and J lost 1 base, with 14 bases between them.

The chain uses TRBV6-5 and TRBJ1-5; 7 nucleotides align to TRBD1. The CDR3 runs 15 residues. Germline CDR1 reads MNHEY; CDR2 reads SVGAGI. With 3 bases clipped from V and 2 bases from J, the junction kept 4 bases outside the gene matches. CDR3 DNA: TGTGCCAGCAGTTATACCGGACAGGGCAATCAGCCCCAGCATTTT. This encodes CASSYTGQGNQPQHF.